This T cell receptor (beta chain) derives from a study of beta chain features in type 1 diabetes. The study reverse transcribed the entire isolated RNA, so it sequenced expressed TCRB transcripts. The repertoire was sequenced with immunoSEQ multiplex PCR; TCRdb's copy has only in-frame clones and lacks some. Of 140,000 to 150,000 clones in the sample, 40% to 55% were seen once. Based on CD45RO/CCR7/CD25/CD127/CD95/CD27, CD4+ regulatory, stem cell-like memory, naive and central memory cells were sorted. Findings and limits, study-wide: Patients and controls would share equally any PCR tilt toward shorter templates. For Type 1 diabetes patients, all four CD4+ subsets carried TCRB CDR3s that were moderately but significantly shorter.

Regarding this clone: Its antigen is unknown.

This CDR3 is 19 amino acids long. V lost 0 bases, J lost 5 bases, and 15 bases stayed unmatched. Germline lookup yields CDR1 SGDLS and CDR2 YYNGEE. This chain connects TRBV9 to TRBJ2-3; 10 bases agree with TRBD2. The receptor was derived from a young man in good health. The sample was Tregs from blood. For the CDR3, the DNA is TGTGCCAGCAGCGTAGGACATACTAGCGGGGAAATCAAGGGAGATACGCAGTATTTT. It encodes CASSVGHTSGEIKGDTQYF.